This T cell receptor beta chain was identified during a study of neurological immune-mediated disorders. This clonotype showed up many times. The cDNA was generated by 5'RACE with 10-nucleotide random UMIs. MiXCR was run by TCRdb on the 5' RACE reads, yielding one entry per CDR3 protein. Of 30,000 or so distinct CDR3 sequences in the sample, about 4.1% are singletons; the top ten hold 25%. This CDR3 spans 13 amino acids. Trimming removed 2 bases at V and 3 bases at J, with 6 bases between. CDR1 is LNHDA and CDR2 is SQIVND in the germline V gene (reference sequence). For sorted libraries, the input was about 1 million CD4+ or CD8+ T cells.

The specimen sequenced was CD4+ T cells from blood. The receptor was isolated from a woman aged 40 to 50 in good health. The chain recombines TRBV19 with TRBJ2-3; tentative D call: TRBD1 (5 bases). The CDR3 protein is CASSIRTTDTQYF. The DNA for the CDR3 is TGTGCCAGTAGTATAAGGACAACAGATACGCAGTATTTT.